This T cell receptor beta chain was recovered during a study of Ad26.COV2.S vaccination and SARS-CoV-2 variants. Germline V gene data show CDR1 as SGHDN and CDR2 as FVKESK. The CDR3 is 12 residues long. V lost 9 bases to trimming and J lost 2 bases, with 8 bases between them. Profiled with immunoSEQ multiplex PCR; TCRdb holds only in-frame clones, not every one. Here the sample spans 380,000 or so clones, under 90% being singletons. The sample's treatment: roughly 20 received Ad26.COV2.S at low or high dose, single or two shots; several received placebo; per-sample allocation not given. It was on day 63 after the first vaccine or placebo injection that samples were taken. Adults aged 18-55 years in Boston included the donor.

The clonotype was recovered from a person between 18 and 59 years old who received the Ad26.COV2.S COVID-19 vaccine or a placebo. V is TRBV14 and J is TRBJ1-5; D is undetermined. Here the sequenced sample was peripheral blood, taken in a trial of Ad26.COV2.S vaccine versus placebo. CDR3 sequence reads: CASRAGNQPQHF. CDR3 in DNA: TGTGCCAGTCGGGCTGGCAATCAGCCCCAGCATTTT.